This entry features one T cell receptor beta chain sequence. Its antigen remains unidentified. Vbeta (60) and Jbeta (13) primers were used in the PCR. The repertoire was sequenced with immunoSEQ multiplex PCR; TCRdb's copy has only in-frame clones and lacks some. In the table there are 150,000 or so clones, roughly 80% of which are singletons. This sample stems from a study of cytomegalovirus exposure and HLA in healthy donors. Whole-study findings and limits: As was reported, the HLA-A and HLA-B alleles of most subjects were accurately predicted from TCR beta sequences.

CDR1 is SGHVS and CDR2 is FQNEAQ in the germline V gene. The CDR3 consists of 13 residues. This clonotype was sampled from a man under 40 in good health and CMV-seropositive. This chain uses TRBV7-8 with TRBJ2-7; D gene ambiguous. Sample: PBMCs. Written as DNA, the CDR3 is TGTTTTAGCAAGCAGAAGACGGCATACGAGCAGTACTTC. Translated: CFSKQKTAYEQYF.